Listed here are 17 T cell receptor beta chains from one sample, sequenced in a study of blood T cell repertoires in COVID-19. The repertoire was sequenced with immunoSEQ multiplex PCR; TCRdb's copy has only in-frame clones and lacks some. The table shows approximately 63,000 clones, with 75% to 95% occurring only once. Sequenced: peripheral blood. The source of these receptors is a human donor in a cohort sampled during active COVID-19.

The CDR3 nucleotides are TGTGCCAGCAGCCAAGCCCCCCGGGCGGGGGTCCAAGAGACCCAGTACTTC. This sequence encodes CASSQAPRAGVQETQYF. This chain joins TRBV3-1 (or the pseudogene TRBV3-2) and TRBJ2-5; 7 bases align to TRBD2. Germline V gene lookup returns CDR1 LGHDT and CDR2 YNNKEL (reference sequence). V lost 1 base and J lost 1; bases outside the gene matches: 9. The CDR3 sequence is 17 residues long.

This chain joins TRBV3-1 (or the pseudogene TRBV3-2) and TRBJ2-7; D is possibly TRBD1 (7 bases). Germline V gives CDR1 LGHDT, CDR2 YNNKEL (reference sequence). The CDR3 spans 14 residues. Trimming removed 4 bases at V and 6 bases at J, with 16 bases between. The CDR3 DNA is TGTGCCAGCAGCCCAAGAGGGCAGGGGGGCGAGCAGTACTTC. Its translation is CASSPRGQGGEQYF.

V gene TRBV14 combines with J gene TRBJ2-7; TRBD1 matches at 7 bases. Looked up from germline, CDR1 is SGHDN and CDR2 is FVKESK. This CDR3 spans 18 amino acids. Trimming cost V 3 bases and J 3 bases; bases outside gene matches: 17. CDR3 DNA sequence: TGTGCCAGCAGCCATAACTGGGGGCAACAGGGGTCAGGCTACGAGCAGTACTTC. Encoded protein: CASSHNWGQQGSGYEQYF.

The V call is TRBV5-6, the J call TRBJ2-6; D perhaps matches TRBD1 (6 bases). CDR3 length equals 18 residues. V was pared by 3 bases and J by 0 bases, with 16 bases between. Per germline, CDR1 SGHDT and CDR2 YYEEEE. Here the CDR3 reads CASSSLGRGTSGANVLTF. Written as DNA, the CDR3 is TGTGCCAGCAGCTCCTTGGGCAGGGGCACCTCTGGGGCCAACGTCCTGACTTTC.

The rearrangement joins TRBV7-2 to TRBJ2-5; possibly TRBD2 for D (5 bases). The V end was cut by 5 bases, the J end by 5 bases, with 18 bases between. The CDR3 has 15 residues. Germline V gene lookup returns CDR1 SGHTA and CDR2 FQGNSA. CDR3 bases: TGTGCCAGCAGCCGCCCCCACGGGGTGGGGGAGACCCAGTACTTC. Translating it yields CASSRPHGVGETQYF. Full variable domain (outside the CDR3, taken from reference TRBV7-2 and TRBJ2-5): GAGVSQSPSNKVTEKGKDVELRCDPISGHTALYWYRQSLGQGLEFLIYFQGNSAPDKSGLPSDRFSAERTGGSVSTLTIQRTQQEDSAVYLCASSRPHGVGETQYFGPGTRLLVL.

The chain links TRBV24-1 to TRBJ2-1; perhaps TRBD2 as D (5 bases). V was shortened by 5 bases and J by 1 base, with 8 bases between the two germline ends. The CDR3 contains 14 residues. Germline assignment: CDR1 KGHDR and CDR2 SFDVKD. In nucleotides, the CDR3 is TGTGCCACCAGTGTAACGGGGTCCTACAATGAGCAGTTCTTC. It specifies CATSVTGSYNEQFF.

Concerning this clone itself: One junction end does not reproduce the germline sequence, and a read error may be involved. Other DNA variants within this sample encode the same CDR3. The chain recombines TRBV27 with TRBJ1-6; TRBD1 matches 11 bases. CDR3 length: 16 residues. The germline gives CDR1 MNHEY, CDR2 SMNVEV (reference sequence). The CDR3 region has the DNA TGTGCCAGCAGTTTAACCGCCGGGACAGGGGGGACACCCCTTCACTTT. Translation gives CASSLTAGTGGTPLHF.

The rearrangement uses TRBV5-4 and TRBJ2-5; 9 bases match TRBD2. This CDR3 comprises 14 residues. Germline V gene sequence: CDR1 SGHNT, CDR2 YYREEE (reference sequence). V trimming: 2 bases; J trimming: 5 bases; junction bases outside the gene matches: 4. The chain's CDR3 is CASSFSLAGETQYF. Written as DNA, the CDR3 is TGTGCCAGCAGCTTCTCCCTAGCGGGGGAGACCCAGTACTTC.

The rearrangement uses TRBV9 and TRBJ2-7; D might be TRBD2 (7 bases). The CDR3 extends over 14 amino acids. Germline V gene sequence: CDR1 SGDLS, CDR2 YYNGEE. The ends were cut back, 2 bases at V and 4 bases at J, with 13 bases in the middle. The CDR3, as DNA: TGTGCCAGCAGCGTCCTGGGGGGGCGGTACGAGCAGTACTTC. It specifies CASSVLGGRYEQYF.

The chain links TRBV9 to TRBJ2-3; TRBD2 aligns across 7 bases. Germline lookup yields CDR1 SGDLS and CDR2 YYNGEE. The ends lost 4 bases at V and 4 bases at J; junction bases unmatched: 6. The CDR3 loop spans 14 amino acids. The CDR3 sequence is CASSQGRGADTQYF. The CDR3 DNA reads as TGTGCCAGCAGCCAAGGCCGGGGGGCAGATACGCAGTATTTT.

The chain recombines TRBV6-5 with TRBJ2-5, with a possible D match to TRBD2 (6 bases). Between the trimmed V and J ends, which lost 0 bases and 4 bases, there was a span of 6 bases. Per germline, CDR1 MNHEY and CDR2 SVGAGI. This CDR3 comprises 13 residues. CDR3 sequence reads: CASSYSTRETQYF. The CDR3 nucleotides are TGTGCCAGCAGTTACTCGACTAGAGAGACCCAGTACTTC.

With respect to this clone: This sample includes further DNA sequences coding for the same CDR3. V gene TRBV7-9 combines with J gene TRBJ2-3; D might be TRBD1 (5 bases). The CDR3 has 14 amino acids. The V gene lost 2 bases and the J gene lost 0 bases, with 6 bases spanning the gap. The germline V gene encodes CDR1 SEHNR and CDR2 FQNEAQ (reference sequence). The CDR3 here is CASSLQGSTDTQYF. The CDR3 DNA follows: TGTGCCAGCAGCTTACAGGGAAGCACAGATACGCAGTATTTT. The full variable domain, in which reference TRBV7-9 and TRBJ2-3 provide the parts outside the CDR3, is DTGVSQNPRHKITKRGQNVTFRCDPISEHNRLYWYRQTLGQGPEFLTYFQNEAQLEKSRLLSDRFSAERPKGSFSTLEIQRTEQGDSAMYLCASSLQGSTDTQYFGPGTRLTVL.

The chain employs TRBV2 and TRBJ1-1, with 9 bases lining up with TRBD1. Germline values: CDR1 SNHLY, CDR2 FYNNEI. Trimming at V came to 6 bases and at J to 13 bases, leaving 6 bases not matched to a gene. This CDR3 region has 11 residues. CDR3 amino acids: CASRSRDRDFF. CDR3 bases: TGTGCCAGCAGGTCCCGGGACAGGGATTTCTTT.

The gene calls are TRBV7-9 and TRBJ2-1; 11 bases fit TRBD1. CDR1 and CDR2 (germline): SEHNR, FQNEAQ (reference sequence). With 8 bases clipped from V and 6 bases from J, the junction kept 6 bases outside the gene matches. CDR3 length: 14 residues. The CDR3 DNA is TGTGCCAGCTCTTTTGGGACAGGGGGCAATGAGCAGTTCTTC. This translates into CASSFGTGGNEQFF.

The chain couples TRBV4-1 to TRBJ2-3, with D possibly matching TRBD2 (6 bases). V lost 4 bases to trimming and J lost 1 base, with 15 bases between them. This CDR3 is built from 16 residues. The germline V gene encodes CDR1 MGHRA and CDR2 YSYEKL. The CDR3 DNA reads TGCGCCAGCAGCCCGAACGGGCGCGGGGGCACAGATACGCAGTATTTT. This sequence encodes CASSPNGRGGTDTQYF.

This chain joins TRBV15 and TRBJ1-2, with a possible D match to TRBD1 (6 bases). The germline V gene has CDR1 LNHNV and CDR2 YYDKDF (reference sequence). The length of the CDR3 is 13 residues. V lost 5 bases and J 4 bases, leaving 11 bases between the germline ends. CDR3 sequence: CATSPDRFYGYTF. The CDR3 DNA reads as TGTGCCACCAGCCCTGACAGGTTCTATGGCTACACCTTC. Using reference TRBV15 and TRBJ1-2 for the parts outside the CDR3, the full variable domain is DAMVIQNPRYQVTQFGKPVTLSCSQTLNHNVMYWYQQKSSQAPKLLFHYYDKDFNNEADTPDNFQSRRPNTSFCFLDIRSPGLGDTAMYLCATSPDRFYGYTFGSGTRLTVV.

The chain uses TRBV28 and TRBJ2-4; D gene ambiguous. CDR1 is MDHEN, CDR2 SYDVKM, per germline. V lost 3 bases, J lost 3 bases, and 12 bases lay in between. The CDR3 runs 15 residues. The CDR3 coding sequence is TGTGCCAGCAGTTTTGCCAGTCGAAACAAAAACATTCAGTACTTC. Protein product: CASSFASRNKNIQYF.